Below are 12 T cell receptor beta chains sequenced from a single sample in a study of T cells in localized non-small cell lung cancer. The protocol was immunoSEQ multiplex PCR, while the TCRdb copy is restricted to in-frame clones and leaves out a portion. Of around 69,000 clones in the sample, roughly 90% were seen once. The sample here was peripheral blood, taken before any cancer treatment. The receptors were sampled from a woman between 40 and 69 years old with stage I lung adenocarcinoma.

This clone turned up a few times. The J gene is TRBJ1-5, the V gene TRBV6-5; D unclear. Trimming removed 0 bases from V and 3 bases from J, with 6 bases in between. Germline loops: CDR1 MNHEY, CDR2 SVGAGI. This CDR3 spans 14 amino acids. The CDR3 DNA sequence: TGTGCCAGCAGTTACTCTAGCGCCAATCAGCCCCAGCATTTT. Its protein is CASSYSSANQPQHF.

V gene TRBV19 combines with J gene TRBJ1-4, with D unresolved. Between the trimmed V and J ends, which lost 8 bases and 5 bases, there was a span of 15 bases. This CDR3 has 14 residues. Looked up from germline, CDR1 is LNHDA and CDR2 is SQIVND (reference sequence). CDR3 amino acids: CASEAGSANEKLFF. Written as DNA, the CDR3 is TGTGCCAGTGAGGCGGGTAGCGCGAATGAAAAACTGTTTTTT.

The chain has TRBV7-8 and TRBJ1-3; D unresolved. Germline V gene sequence: CDR1 SGHVS, CDR2 FQNEAQ. Deletions cut 11 bases from V and 0 bases from J, with 20 bases between. The CDR3 loop spans 16 amino acids. The CDR3: CASSGQLALSGNTIYF. CDR3 bases: TGTGCCTCATCAGGTCAGCTGGCCCTCTCTGGAAACACCATATATTTT.

This chain joins TRBV21-1 and TRBJ2-1; the table assigns TRBD1, which was not confirmed against the DNA. TRBV21-1 is noted as a pseudogene. This CDR3 comprises 15 residues. In DNA, the CDR3 is TGTGCCAGCAGCAAGGGACAGGGGGCCTACAATGAGCAGTTCTTC. It yields the protein CASSKGQGAYNEQFF.

The genes are TRBV5-8 and TRBJ2-1; 8 bases match TRBD1. Trimming took 4 bases from V and 6 from J; bases not matched to a gene: 6. CDR1 and CDR2 (germline): SGHTS, YDEGEE. CDR3 length: 14 amino acids. CDR3 DNA: TGTGCCAGCAGCCGGACAGGGCAACGCAATGAGCAGTTCTTC. Translated, it gives CASSRTGQRNEQFF.

The chain couples TRBV6-5 to TRBJ1-2; TRBD1 aligns across 8 bases. The J segment lost 6 bases and the V segment lost 2 bases, leaving 8 bases of the junction unmatched. Germline CDR1 reads MNHEY; CDR2 reads SVGAGI. The CDR3 consists of 15 residues. For the CDR3, the DNA is TGTGCCAGCAGTTACGGGACAGGCCAAGGACATGGCTACACCTTC. This translates into CASSYGTGQGHGYTF.

The V gene is TRBV6-5, the J gene TRBJ2-1; D perhaps matches TRBD2 (7 bases). The CDR3 length is 16 residues. CDR1 and CDR2 from the germline V gene are MNHEY and SVGAGI. V shed 2 bases and J shed 3 bases, with 14 bases lying between them. CDR3 DNA: TGTGCCAGCAGTTACGCTGGCGGGGGCAGCTACAATGAGCAGTTCTTC. Translated: CASSYAGGGSYNEQFF.

This chain connects TRBV2 to TRBJ1-1; weak D call: TRBD1 (5 bases). The CDR3 spans 14 residues. Germline CDR1 is SNHLY and CDR2 is FYNNEI. The V end lost 4 bases, the J end lost 4 bases, and 13 bases lay between the germline ends. This CDR3 reads CASSGGSTGTEAFF. The CDR3, as DNA: TGTGCCAGCAGTGGGGGCAGCACGGGCACTGAAGCTTTCTTT.

V and J are TRBV15 and TRBJ1-2, with D possibly being TRBD1 (6 bases). Germline V CDR1 and CDR2: LNHNV, YYDKDF (reference sequence). This CDR3 is built from 17 residues. V was clipped by 5 bases and J by 2 bases, with 21 bases between them. CDR3 sequence: CATSALPRTDKNYGYTF. In DNA, the CDR3 is TGTGCCACCAGCGCACTTCCCCGGACAGATAAGAACTATGGCTACACCTTC.

The chain combines TRBV19 with TRBJ2-3; TRBD1 aligns across 10 bases. The CDR3 spans 14 residues. Unmatched junction bases numbered 3, after V lost 3 bases and J lost 6 bases. Germline loops: CDR1 LNHDA, CDR2 SQIVND (reference sequence). CDR3 region: CASSMGTGVDTQYF. CDR3 in DNA: TGTGCCAGTAGTATGGGGACAGGGGTCGATACGCAGTATTTT. Full variable domain (outside the CDR3, taken from reference TRBV19 and TRBJ2-3): DGGITQSPKYLFRKEGQNVTLSCEQNLNHDAMYWYRQDPGQGLRLIYYSQIVNDFQKGDIAEGYSVSREKKESFPLTVTSAQKNPTAFYLCASSMGTGVDTQYFGPGTRLTVL.

This clone was seen just once. The J gene is TRBJ1-2, the V gene TRBV6-5, with 9 bases matching TRBD1. Germline V gene data show CDR1 as MNHEY and CDR2 as SVGAGI. Trimming removed 2 bases from V and 8 bases from J; junction bases left unmatched: 12. The CDR3 consists of 16 residues. CDR3 coding DNA: TGTGCCAGCAGTTACGGAGGAACAGGGGGCGCGGGAGGCTACACCTTC. This translates into CASSYGGTGGAGGYTF.

Only a few counts were recorded for this clone. The CDR3: CASRGEKLFF. The CDR3 nucleotides are TGCGCCAGCAGAGGGGAAAAACTGTTTTTT. This rearrangement joins TRBV5-1 to TRBJ1-4; no definite D call. With 5 bases removed from V and 8 bases from J, the gap between germline ends came to 4 bases. The CDR3 sequence is 10 residues long. Looked up from germline, CDR1 is SGHRS and CDR2 is YFSETQ.